This T cell receptor beta chain was sequenced for a study of blood T cell repertoires in COVID-19 (dated by TCRdb to the early 2020s). In terms of the full investigation: The collaborator samples originated in the United States, Italy and Spain and spanned the acute and convalescent phases of COVID-19. Subjects who had been exposed to COVID-19, were actively infected with it, or had recovered from it provided the deeply sampled blood TCRbeta repertoires that made up the dataset. The prospective study material was composed of cDNA or gDNA derived from T cells, B-cell-depleted T cells, or PBMCs. The repertoires were released in a freely available public database meant as a resource for research on the immune response to SARS-CoV-2. Samples came from the ongoing ImmuneRACE study (first 160 participants) plus 1,254 subjects from 6 global collaborators. Where available, HLA class I and class II types were obtained from metadata supplied by the sample provider rather than from assay-based typing. Sample metadata almost always included a de-identified subject ID, COVID-19 status, age in years and sex.

TCRbeta CDR3 regions were amplified from genomic DNA by means of the immunoSEQ Assay, a bias-controlled multiplex PCR. As for the authors' bioinformatics: The number of nucleated cells in each sample was estimated from the amplification of reference gene primers within the assay. To quantify the absolute abundance of each unique TCRbeta CDR3 rearrangement, sequence reads were collapsed and filtered. For each sample, productive Simpson clonality was calculated by taking the square root of Simpson's diversity index across productive rearrangements. TCRdb obtained this table from immuneACCESS and retained in-frame rearrangements with V and J assigned. These tables miss some clones; where compared with another copy, unresolved V genes account for less than half of the shortfall, and the remainder is unexplained. That table gives V, J and clone size, and the DNA gave D and trimming. The sample table shows about 210,000 clones, and around nine tenths are seen once. The top ten clonotypes cover roughly 0.7% of the sample.

Collaborating institutions collected whole blood in K2EDTA tubes following their own protocols. For TCRbeta analysis, collaborators shipped samples as frozen whole blood, isolated PBMCs, or DNA extracted from either of those sample types. Comments on this clone: Its recognized antigen is unknown. It has no much larger one-base neighbor in the sample; base qualities were not kept.

The investigation overall reported the following: The quantity of clinical and demographic metadata differed by source and by participant and was supplied without curation.

This receptor was identified in a middle-aged man with acute or convalescent COVID-19. Sequences were obtained from peripheral blood.

In nucleotides, the sequence is TGCGCCAGCAGCTTGGCGCAGGGCTATAATTCACCCCTCCACTTT. This sequence encodes CASSLAQGYNSPLHF. The sequence is built from TRBV5-1 and TRBJ1-6; TRBD1 is possibly the D segment (5 matching bases). The V end loses 0 bases and the J end loses 3 bases, and a stretch of 7 bases separates them. CDR1 and CDR2 are read off the germline V gene as SGHRS and YFSETQ. The CDR3 covers 15 residues, taking in both the cysteine and the phenylalanine. The kept DNA is CDR3 alone, 45 bases in frame from the first base. The CDR3 plus the reference TRBV5-1 and TRBJ1-6 genes for the other parts give the full variable domain: KAGVTQTPRYLIKTRGQQVTLSCSPISGHRSVSWYQQTPGQGLQFLFEYFSETQRNKGNFPGRFSGRQFSNSRSEMNVSTLELGDSALYLCASSLAQGYNSPLHFGNGTRLTVT.